Here is one T cell receptor (beta chain) with its context. This entry is derived from a study of blood T cell repertoires in COVID-19. About the study: Samples representing acute and convalescent COVID-19 were sourced from the United States, Italy and Spain.

CDR3 length equals 13 residues. Trimming removed 4 bases from V and 5 bases from J; junction bases left unmatched: 4. In germline, CDR1 is SGHTA, CDR2 FQGNSA. Measured with immunoSEQ multiplex PCR; TCRdb has only the in-frame clones, and not every one. The sample holds about 230,000 clones, 80% to 90% seen once. Followed over time, Seattle patients had been enrolled while infection was active. The rearrangement joins TRBV7-2 to TRBJ1-2; 7 positions match TRBD1. This clonotype originated in a middle-aged man with COVID-19, enrolled during active disease. The sequencing sample was made of peripheral blood. CDR3 residues: CASSWDSQYGYTF. In nucleotides, the CDR3 is TGTGCCAGCAGCTGGGACAGCCAGTATGGCTACACCTTC.